The present T cell receptor beta chain was sequenced within a study of CD8+ T cells in alopecia areata. Study overall: A regimen of oral tofacitinib, 5 to 10 mg twice daily, was given to treated patients. Study observations and caveats: The study found higher clonality in lesional than normal scalp, especially in alopecia totalis/universalis.

This clone was observed a single time. Its target is not known. The ends were cut back, 2 bases at V and 4 bases at J, with 10 bases in the middle. CDR1 is SGHRS, CDR2 YFSETQ, per germline. This CDR3 has 14 residues. It was cDNA, reverse transcribed from extracted RNA, that served as the sequencing template. Data came from immunoSEQ multiplex PCR; TCRdb stores just in-frame clones and leaves some out. Of 100,000 to 150,000 clones in the sample, approximately 49% are singletons; the top ten hold about 19%. This receptor was taken from a human donor with alopecia areata. The sequencing here drew on CD8+ T cells sorted from blood, taken at week 0. The rearrangement uses TRBV5-1 and TRBJ2-1; D is unclear. In nucleotides, the CDR3 is TGCGCCAGCAGCTTATGGGCCAAGTACAATGAGCAGTTCTTC. Its translation: CASSLWAKYNEQFF.